Following are 30 T cell receptor beta chains from one sample sequenced in a study of CD8 T cells in Susac syndrome. The authors reverse transcribed about 0.5 to 1 ug RNA with random hexamers. TCRdb recomputed calls from the immunoSEQ multiplex PCR reads with MiXCR, one row per CDR3 protein. The table records about 250,000 distinct CDR3 sequences, around 95% of them present only once. Sequencing input: CD4+ T cells from PBMCs. Receptors were obtained from a human donor with multiple sclerosis.

This chain links TRBV4-1 with TRBJ2-5; TRBD2 matches 11 bases. V trimming: 2 bases; J trimming: 2 bases; junction bases outside the gene matches: 4. Germline-derived CDR1 and CDR2 are MGHRA and YSYEKL. This CDR3 is built from 16 residues. CDR3 loop: CASSQWGLAAQETQYF. The DNA of the CDR3 is TGCGCCAGCAGCCAATGGGGACTAGCGGCTCAAGAGACCCAGTACTTC.

The gene calls are TRBV10-2 and TRBJ2-7; no definite D call. Looked up from germline, CDR1 is WSHSY and CDR2 is SAAADI. The CDR3 length is 15 residues. Trimming removed 3 bases at V and 5 bases at J, with 17 bases between. CDR3 DNA: TGCGCCAGCAGTGAATCTCTTCTAGTTAACGACGAGCAGTACTTC. Translating it yields CASSESLLVNDEQYF.

The chain is built from TRBV19 and TRBJ2-2, with 7 bases that match TRBD1. The CDR3 covers 17 residues. J gave up 0 bases and V 4 bases, and 8 bases lay outside the gene matches. Germline CDR1 reads LNHDA; CDR2 reads SQIVND (reference sequence). The CDR3 loop reads CASSKRGRTANTGELFF. The CDR3 DNA is TGTGCCAGTAGTAAGAGGGGGCGGACCGCGAACACCGGGGAGCTGTTTTTT.

The V and J genes are TRBV20-1 and TRBJ1-4, with D hard to call. Between the trimmed V and J ends, which lost 5 bases and 7 bases, there was a span of 20 bases. Germline V gene lookup returns CDR1 DFQATT and CDR2 SNEGSKA (reference sequence). CDR3 length equals 15 residues. In nucleotides, the CDR3 is TGCAGTGCTGAACCAGGAGAAAAGGAAGGTGAAAAACTGTTTTTT. Its translation is CSAEPGEKEGEKLFF.

The J gene is TRBJ1-1, the V gene TRBV29-1; TRBD1 might be the D (5 bases). This CDR3 is 14 amino acids long. Between the trimmed V and J ends, which lost 8 bases and 1 base, there was a span of 17 bases. Germline V lookup: CDR1 SQVTM, CDR2 ANQGSEA. The CDR3, as DNA: TGCAGCACGAGGGGTCTAAGGGAGAACACTGAAGCTTTCTTT. This gives the protein CSTRGLRENTEAFF. Combining the CDR3 with reference TRBV29-1 and TRBJ1-1 gives the whole variable domain SAVISQKPSRDICQRGTSLTIQCQVDSQVTMMFWYRQQPGQSLTLIATANQGSEATYESGFVIDKFPISRPNLTFSTLTVSNMSPEDSSIYLCSTRGLRENTEAFFGQGTRLTVV.

This clonotype was detected only a few times. The chain links TRBV5-4 to TRBJ1-2, with a possible D match to TRBD1 (5 bases). The V end lost 1 base, the J end lost 10 bases, and 14 bases lay between the germline ends. This CDR3 contains 13 residues. The germline CDR1 and CDR2 sequences are SGHNT and YYREEE (reference sequence). The CDR3 nucleotides read TGTGCCAGCAGCTTGATTGGGACTTCTCTCTACACCTTC. This sequence encodes CASSLIGTSLYTF.

The chain links TRBV5-4 to TRBJ2-3; D is perhaps TRBD2 (5 bases). CDR1 and CDR2 from the germline V gene are SGHNT and YYREEE (reference sequence). The CDR3 is made up of 15 amino acids. V lost 2 bases and J 6 bases, leaving 16 bases between the germline ends. In DNA, the CDR3 is TGTGCCAGCAGCTTTTCCGCCATGGGAGCGGATACGCAGTATTTT. It translates to CASSFSAMGADTQYF.

This rearrangement joins TRBV6-1 to TRBJ2-1; D possibly corresponds to TRBD2 (6 bases). Trimming removed 4 bases at V and 12 bases at J, with 16 bases between. The germline V gene encodes CDR1 MNHNS and CDR2 SASEGT. The length of the CDR3 is 13 residues. The CDR3 spells CASSVSVGGGQFF. The CDR3 DNA reads as TGTGCCAGCAGTGTAAGCGTGGGGGGTGGGCAGTTCTTC.

The chain combines TRBV24-1 with TRBJ1-1; D is uncertain. CDR3 size: 15 residues. V was shortened by 2 bases and J by 3 bases, with 12 bases between the two germline ends. CDR1 is KGHDR and CDR2 is SFDVKD in the germline V gene. CDR3 loop: CATSDSAGGHTEAFF. CDR3 nucleotide sequence: TGTGCCACCAGTGATTCGGCAGGCGGCCACACTGAAGCTTTCTTT.

The genes are TRBV29-1 and TRBJ2-3; D may be TRBD1 or TRBD2 (6 bases each). CDR1 and CDR2 from the germline V gene are SQVTM and ANQGSEA. The CDR3 is 14 residues long. V lost 4 bases and J lost 4, with 15 bases in between. CDR3 region: CSVGEGGSADTQYF. CDR3 in DNA: TGCAGCGTTGGGGAAGGGGGGAGCGCAGATACGCAGTATTTT.

V gene TRBV5-1 combines with J gene TRBJ1-6; 7 nucleotides line up with TRBD1. The germline V gene has CDR1 SGHRS and CDR2 YFSETQ. The CDR3 loop spans 13 amino acids. V shed 7 bases and J 5 bases; nucleotides not matched to a gene: 3. The CDR3 DNA reads TGCGCCAGCGGGGACAGAGATAATTCACCCCTCCACTTT. It codes for CASGDRDNSPLHF.

This chain links TRBV7-9 with TRBJ2-3, with 7 positions matching TRBD2. This CDR3 is 17 amino acids long. Germline V CDR1 and CDR2: SEHNR, FQNEAQ (reference sequence). V lost 3 bases, J lost 2 bases, and 11 bases stayed unmatched. DNA for the CDR3: TGTGCCAGCAGCTTTTCCGGGACGGGAGGTTTCACAGATACGCAGTATTTT. This encodes CASSFSGTGGFTDTQYF. Drawing the rest from reference TRBV7-9 and TRBJ2-3, the complete variable domain is DTGVSQNPRHKITKRGQNVTFRCDPISEHNRLYWYRQTLGQGPEFLTYFQNEAQLEKSRLLSDRFSAERPKGSFSTLEIQRTEQGDSAMYLCASSFSGTGGFTDTQYFGPGTRLTVL.

This chain connects TRBV6-5 to TRBJ1-2, with a tentative D call TRBD1 (5 bases). Looked up from germline, CDR1 is MNHEY and CDR2 is SVGAGI. This CDR3 comprises 14 residues. V lost 5 bases and J 7 bases, leaving 17 bases between the germline ends. The CDR3 here is CASSPLGDLGGYTF. The CDR3 coding sequence is TGTGCCAGCAGTCCACTCGGGGACCTAGGTGGCTACACCTTC.

This clonotype was found once. The chain carries TRBV20-1 and TRBJ2-7; TRBD1 or TRBD2 may be the D gene (6 bases each). Germline lookup yields CDR1 DFQATT and CDR2 SNEGSKA (reference sequence). V lost 1 base and J 0 bases, leaving 7 bases between the germline ends. The CDR3 has 13 residues. The CDR3 sequence: CSARGGASYEQYF. The CDR3 nucleotides are TGCAGTGCTAGAGGGGGGGCCTCCTACGAGCAGTACTTC.

The chain has TRBV19 and TRBJ1-3; no reliable D call. Trimming removed 7 bases at V and 4 bases at J, with 11 bases between. The CDR3 is 13 residues long. Germline-derived CDR1 and CDR2 are LNHDA and SQIVND (reference sequence). CDR3: CASNPVGGNTIYF. CDR3 coding DNA: TGTGCCAGTAACCCGGTCGGCGGAAACACCATATATTTT.

V gene TRBV6-2 or TRBV6-3 combines with J gene TRBJ2-2, with D tentatively TRBD1 (5 bases). The germline gives CDR1 MNHEY, CDR2 SVGEGT. The CDR3 length is 16 residues. The V gene lost 5 bases and the J gene lost 0 bases, with 13 bases spanning the gap. The CDR3 nucleotides read TGTGCCAGCAGTCTCGACAGCCACGCGAACACCGGGGAGCTGTTTTTT. It is translated as CASSLDSHANTGELFF.

The rearrangement uses TRBV18 and TRBJ2-1, with TRBD2 matching over 10 bases. J was trimmed by 6 bases and V by 1 base; bases with no gene match: 9. Germline CDR1 is KGHSH and CDR2 is LQKENI. CDR3 size: 17 residues. CDR3 in amino acids: CASSPLRASGSSNEQFF. The CDR3 DNA reads as TGTGCCAGCTCACCACTTAGGGCTAGCGGGAGTTCCAATGAGCAGTTCTTC.

In its sample, this clonotype was seen once. V and J are TRBV3-1 and TRBJ1-6; 10 bases align to TRBD1. The germline V gene has CDR1 LGHDT and CDR2 YNNKEL (reference sequence). V shed 4 bases and J 9 bases; nucleotides not matched to a gene: 6. This CDR3 has 15 amino acids. The DNA for the CDR3 is TGTGCCAGCAGCCTAGGGACAGGGGTGACTTCACCCCTCCACTTT. It specifies CASSLGTGVTSPLHF.

Only a few counts were recorded for this clonotype. The rearrangement links TRBV29-1 to TRBJ1-1; 7 positions agree with TRBD1. The junction had 4 bases not matched to a gene; V was cut back by 7 bases and J by 2 bases. The CDR3 extends over 12 amino acids. CDR1 is SQVTM, CDR2 ANQGSEA, per germline. The CDR3 spells CSGRQGNTEAFF. CDR3 nucleotide sequence: TGCAGCGGGCGACAGGGAAACACTGAAGCTTTCTTT.

The rearrangement links TRBV6-1 to TRBJ2-7; the D is unclear. Germline V CDR1 and CDR2: MNHNS, SASEGT. The CDR3 extends over 12 amino acids. V lost 4 bases and J 3 bases, leaving 7 bases between the germline ends. CDR3 sequence (DNA): TGTGCCAGCAGTGGGTGGGTCTACGAGCAGTACTTC. Protein product: CASSGWVYEQYF.

The chain links TRBV5-1 to TRBJ1-4; D unresolved. The CDR3 is 14 amino acids. Trimming removed 4 bases at V and 7 bases at J, with 14 bases between. Per the germline V gene, CDR1 is SGHRS and CDR2 is YFSETQ. The CDR3 spells CASSQDGLLEKLFF. CDR3 sequence (DNA): TGCGCCAGCAGCCAGGACGGGTTACTTGAAAAACTGTTTTTT.

This clonotype came up once. This chain joins TRBV28 and TRBJ1-4; maybe TRBD1 (5 bases). The CDR3 sequence is 14 residues long. Germline V gene lookup returns CDR1 MDHEN and CDR2 SYDVKM. Trimming cost V 6 bases and J 3 bases, with 11 bases left between them. CDR3 in amino acids: CASRAGSSNEKLFF. CDR3 nucleotide sequence: TGTGCCAGCAGAGCAGGGTCGTCTAATGAAAAACTGTTTTTT. Drawing the rest from reference TRBV28 and TRBJ1-4, the complete variable domain is DVKVTQSSRYLVKRTGEKVFLECVQDMDHENMFWYRQDPGLGLRLIYFSYDVKMKEKGDIPEGYSVSREKKERFSLILESASTNQTSMYLCASRAGSSNEKLFFGSGTQLSVL.

The chain links TRBV7-9 to TRBJ1-1; D perhaps matches TRBD1 (5 bases). V was cut by 6 bases and J by 0 bases, with 20 bases left in between. This CDR3 has 17 residues. CDR1 and CDR2 (germline): SEHNR, FQNEAQ (reference sequence). The CDR3 here is CASRGRQRVSLNTEAFF. CDR3 DNA sequence: TGTGCCAGCAGGGGACGACAGAGAGTGAGTTTGAACACTGAAGCTTTCTTT.

The chain is built from TRBV5-6 and TRBJ2-7; 7 bases match TRBD1. Germline loops: CDR1 SGHDT, CDR2 YYEEEE. The length of the CDR3 is 14 residues. V shed 5 bases and J 4 bases; nucleotides not matched to a gene: 9. CDR3 loop: CASSSDRRPYEQYV. The CDR3 DNA sequence: TGTGCCAGCAGTTCGGACAGGAGACCTTACGAGCAGTACGTC.

V usage is TRBV30 and J usage is TRBJ2-2, with D uncertain. This CDR3 is 16 amino acids long. CDR1 is GTSNPN, CDR2 SVGIG, per germline (reference sequence). V was cut by 2 bases and J by 2 bases, with 15 bases left in between. CDR3 protein: CAWSPPSHDNTGELFF. Written as DNA, the CDR3 is TGTGCCTGGAGTCCCCCGTCACATGATAACACCGGGGAGCTGTTTTTT.

The chain recombines TRBV5-1 with TRBJ2-3; D gene uncertain. CDR3 length: 12 amino acids. Germline CDR1 reads SGHRS; CDR2 reads YFSETQ. V was pared by 1 base and J by 5 bases, with 5 bases between. The CDR3, as DNA: TGCGCCAGCAGCTTGATAGGAGATACGCAGTATTTT. Protein sequence: CASSLIGDTQYF.

The V gene is TRBV5-4, the J gene TRBJ1-4; D gene uncertain. CDR1 and CDR2 from the germline V gene are SGHNT and YYREEE (reference sequence). Trimming removed 4 bases at V and 0 bases at J, with 4 bases between. CDR3 length: 13 residues. The CDR3 here is CASSVATNEKLFF. The CDR3 DNA reads as TGTGCCAGCAGCGTTGCAACTAATGAAAAACTGTTTTTT.

V and J are TRBV3-1 and TRBJ2-1; 8 bases map to TRBD2. This CDR3 has 14 residues. J was trimmed by 9 bases and V by 3 bases; bases with no gene match: 7. Per the germline V gene, CDR1 is LGHDT and CDR2 is YNNKEL (reference sequence). CDR3 sequence reads: CASSQVRGGAEQFF. The CDR3 nucleotides read TGTGCCAGCAGCCAGGTACGGGGGGGCGCTGAGCAGTTCTTC.

V usage is TRBV6-1 and J usage is TRBJ1-2; D gene uncertain. V shed 9 bases and J shed 1 base, with 15 bases lying between them. The CDR3 has 14 amino acids. Germline CDR1 reads MNHNS; CDR2 reads SASEGT. The CDR3 coding sequence is TGTGCCAGTTCGATCGGACGGAATAACTATGGCTACACCTTC. Residues: CASSIGRNNYGYTF.

The V and J genes are TRBV12-5 and TRBJ2-5; perhaps TRBD2 as D (5 bases). The germline V gene has CDR1 LGHNT and CDR2 FRNRAP. CDR3 length: 13 amino acids. Trimming stripped 6 bases from V and 0 bases from J, with 8 bases between. In DNA, the CDR3 is TGTGCTAGTGGAGCGGAGTACCAAGAGACCCAGTACTTC. It specifies CASGAEYQETQYF.